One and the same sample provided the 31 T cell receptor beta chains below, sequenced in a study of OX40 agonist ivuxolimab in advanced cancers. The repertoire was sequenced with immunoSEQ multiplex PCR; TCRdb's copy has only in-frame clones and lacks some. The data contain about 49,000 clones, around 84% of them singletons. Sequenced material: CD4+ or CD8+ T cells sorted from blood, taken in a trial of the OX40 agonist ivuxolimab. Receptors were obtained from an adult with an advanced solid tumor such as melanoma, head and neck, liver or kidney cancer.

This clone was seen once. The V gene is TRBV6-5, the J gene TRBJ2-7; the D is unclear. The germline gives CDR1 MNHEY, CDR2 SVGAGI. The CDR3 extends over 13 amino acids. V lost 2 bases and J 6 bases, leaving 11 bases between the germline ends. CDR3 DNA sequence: TGTGCCAGCAGTTACACGGGTTTGGGCGAGCAGTACTTC. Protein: CASSYTGLGEQYF.

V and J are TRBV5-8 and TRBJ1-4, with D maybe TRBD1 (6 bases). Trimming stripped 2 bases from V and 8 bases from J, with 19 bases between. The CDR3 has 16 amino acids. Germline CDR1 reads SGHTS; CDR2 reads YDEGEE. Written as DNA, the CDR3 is TGTGCCAGCAGCTTAGGCCCCATACAGGGACGGGAAAAACTGTTTTTT. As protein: CASSLGPIQGREKLFF.

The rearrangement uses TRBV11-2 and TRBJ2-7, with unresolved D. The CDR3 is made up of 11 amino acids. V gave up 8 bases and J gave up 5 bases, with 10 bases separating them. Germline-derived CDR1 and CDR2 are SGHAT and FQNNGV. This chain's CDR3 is CASAINHEQYF. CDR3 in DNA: TGTGCCAGCGCCATCAACCACGAGCAGTACTTC.

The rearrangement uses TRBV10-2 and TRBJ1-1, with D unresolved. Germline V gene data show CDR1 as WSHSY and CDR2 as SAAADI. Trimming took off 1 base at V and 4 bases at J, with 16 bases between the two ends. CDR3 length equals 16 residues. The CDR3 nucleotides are TGCGCCAGCAGTGAGTTGATACGGGAGGTCGCCACTGAAGCTTTCTTT. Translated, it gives CASSELIREVATEAFF.

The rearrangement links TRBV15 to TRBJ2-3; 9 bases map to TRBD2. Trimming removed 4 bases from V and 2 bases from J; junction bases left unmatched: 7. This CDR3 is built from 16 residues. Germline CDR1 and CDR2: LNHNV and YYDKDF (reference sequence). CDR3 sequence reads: CATSNRAGGFTDTQYF. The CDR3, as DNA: TGTGCCACCAGCAATCGAGCGGGGGGTTTCACAGATACGCAGTATTTT.

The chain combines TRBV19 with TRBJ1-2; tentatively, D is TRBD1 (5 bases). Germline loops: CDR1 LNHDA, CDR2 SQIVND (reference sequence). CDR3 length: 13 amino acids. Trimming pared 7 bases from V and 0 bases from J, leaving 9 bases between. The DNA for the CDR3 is TGTGCCAGTACAACAGGACCTAACTATGGCTACACCTTC. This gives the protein CASTTGPNYGYTF. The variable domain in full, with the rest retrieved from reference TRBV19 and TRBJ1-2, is DGGITQSPKYLFRKEGQNVTLSCEQNLNHDAMYWYRQDPGQGLRLIYYSQIVNDFQKGDIAEGYSVSREKKESFPLTVTSAQKNPTAFYLCASTTGPNYGYTFGSGTRLTVV.

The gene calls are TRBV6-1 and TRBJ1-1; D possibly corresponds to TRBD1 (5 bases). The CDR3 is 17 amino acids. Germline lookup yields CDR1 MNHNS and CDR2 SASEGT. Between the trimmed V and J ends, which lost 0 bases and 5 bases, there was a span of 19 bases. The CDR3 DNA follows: TGTGCCAGCAGTGAAGCCTTGGGGGGGGAAGTGGAAACTGAAGCTTTCTTT. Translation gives CASSEALGGEVETEAFF.

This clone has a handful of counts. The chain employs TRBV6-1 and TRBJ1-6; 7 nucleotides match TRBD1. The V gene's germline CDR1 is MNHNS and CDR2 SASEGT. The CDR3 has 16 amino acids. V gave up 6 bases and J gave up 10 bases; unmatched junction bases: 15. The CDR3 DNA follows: TGTGCCAGCAGCGAAAAGGATGTGACAGGGCGGTCACCCCTCCACTTT. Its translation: CASSEKDVTGRSPLHF.

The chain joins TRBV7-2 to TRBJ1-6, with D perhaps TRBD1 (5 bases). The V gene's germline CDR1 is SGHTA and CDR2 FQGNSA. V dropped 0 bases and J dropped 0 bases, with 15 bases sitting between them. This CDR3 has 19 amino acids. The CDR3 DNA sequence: TGTGCCAGCAGCTTAGCGGGGGAGACAGCAAGCTCCTATAATTCACCCCTCCACTTT. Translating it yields CASSLAGETASSYNSPLHF.

The CDR3 DNA reads TGTGCCAGCAGTTTTACAGGGTTCGGGGAGCTGTTTTTT. Encoded protein: CASSFTGFGELFF. The V gene is TRBV27, the J gene TRBJ2-2; possible D gene TRBD1, 6 bases. Trimming left V 3 bases short and J 7 bases short, with 9 bases between. The CDR3 has 13 residues. Germline V gives CDR1 MNHEY, CDR2 SMNVEV (reference sequence).

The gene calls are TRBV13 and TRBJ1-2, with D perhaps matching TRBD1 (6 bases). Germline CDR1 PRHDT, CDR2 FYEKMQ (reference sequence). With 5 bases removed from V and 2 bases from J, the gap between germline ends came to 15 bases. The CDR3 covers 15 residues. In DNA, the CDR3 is TGTGCCAGCAGCCCCCAGAGAGGGGGAAACTATGGCTACACCTTC. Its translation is CASSPQRGGNYGYTF.

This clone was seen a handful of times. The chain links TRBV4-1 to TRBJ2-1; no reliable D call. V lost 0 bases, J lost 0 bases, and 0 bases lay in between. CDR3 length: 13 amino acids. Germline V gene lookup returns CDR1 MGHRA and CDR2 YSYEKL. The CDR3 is CASSQDSYNEQFF. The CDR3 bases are TGCGCCAGCAGCCAAGACTCCTACAATGAGCAGTTCTTC.

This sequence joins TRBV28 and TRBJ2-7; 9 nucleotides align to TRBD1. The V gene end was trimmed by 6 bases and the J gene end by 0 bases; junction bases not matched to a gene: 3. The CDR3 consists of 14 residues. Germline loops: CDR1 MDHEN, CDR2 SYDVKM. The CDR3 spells CASSLTGGSYEQYF. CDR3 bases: TGTGCCAGCAGCCTGACAGGGGGCTCCTACGAGCAGTACTTC.

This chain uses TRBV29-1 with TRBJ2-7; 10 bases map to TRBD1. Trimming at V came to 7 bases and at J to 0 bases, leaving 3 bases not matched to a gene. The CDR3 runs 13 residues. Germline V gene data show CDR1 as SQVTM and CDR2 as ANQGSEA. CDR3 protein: CSGGQGHSYEQYF. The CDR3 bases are TGCAGCGGGGGACAGGGGCACTCCTACGAGCAGTACTTC.

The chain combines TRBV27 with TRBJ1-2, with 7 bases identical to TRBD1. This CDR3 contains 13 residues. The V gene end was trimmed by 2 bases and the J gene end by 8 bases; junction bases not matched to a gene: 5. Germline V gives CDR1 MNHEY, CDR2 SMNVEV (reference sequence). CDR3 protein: CASSLGAGGGYTF. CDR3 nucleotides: TGTGCCAGCAGTTTAGGGGCAGGGGGGGGCTACACCTTC.

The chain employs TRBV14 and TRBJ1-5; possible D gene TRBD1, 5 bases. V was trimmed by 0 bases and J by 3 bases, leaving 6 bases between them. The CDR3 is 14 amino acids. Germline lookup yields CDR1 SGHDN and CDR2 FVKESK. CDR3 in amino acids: CASSQEGVNQPQHF. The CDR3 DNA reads TGTGCCAGCAGCCAAGAAGGGGTCAATCAGCCCCAGCATTTT.

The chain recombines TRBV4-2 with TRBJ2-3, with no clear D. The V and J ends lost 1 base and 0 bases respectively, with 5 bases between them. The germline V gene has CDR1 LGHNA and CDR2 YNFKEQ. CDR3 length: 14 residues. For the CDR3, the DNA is TGTGCCAGCAGCCAAGGGATGAGCACAGATACGCAGTATTTT. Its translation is CASSQGMSTDTQYF.

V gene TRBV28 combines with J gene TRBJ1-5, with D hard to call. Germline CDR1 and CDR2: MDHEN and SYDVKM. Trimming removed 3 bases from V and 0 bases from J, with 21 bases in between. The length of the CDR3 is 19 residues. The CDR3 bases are TGTGCCAGCAGTTTCCCCCGAGAAGCAATCCTTTATAGCAATCAGCCCCAGCATTTT. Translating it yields CASSFPREAILYSNQPQHF. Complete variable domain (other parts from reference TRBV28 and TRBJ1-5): DVKVTQSSRYLVKRTGEKVFLECVQDMDHENMFWYRQDPGLGLRLIYFSYDVKMKEKGDIPEGYSVSREKKERFSLILESASTNQTSMYLCASSFPREAILYSNQPQHFGDGTRLSIL.

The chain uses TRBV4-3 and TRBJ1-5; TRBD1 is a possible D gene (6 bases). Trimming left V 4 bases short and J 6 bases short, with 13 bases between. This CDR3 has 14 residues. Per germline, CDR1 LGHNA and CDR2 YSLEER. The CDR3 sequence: CASSRNRASQPQHF. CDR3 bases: TGCGCCAGCAGCCGGAACAGGGCGTCTCAGCCCCAGCATTTT.

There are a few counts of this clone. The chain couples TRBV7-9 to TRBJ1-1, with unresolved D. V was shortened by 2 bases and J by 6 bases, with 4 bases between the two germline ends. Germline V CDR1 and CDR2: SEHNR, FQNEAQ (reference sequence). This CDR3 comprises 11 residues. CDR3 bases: TGTGCCAGCAGCTTATCCGCTGAAGCTTTCTTT. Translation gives CASSLSAEAFF.

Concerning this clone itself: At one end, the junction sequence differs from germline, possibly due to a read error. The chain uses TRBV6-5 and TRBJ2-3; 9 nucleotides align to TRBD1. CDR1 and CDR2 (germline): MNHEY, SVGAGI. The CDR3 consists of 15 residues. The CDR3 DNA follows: TGTGTCAGCAGTTACCGGACAGGGGGCACAGATACGCAGTATTTT. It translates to CVSSYRTGGTDTQYF.

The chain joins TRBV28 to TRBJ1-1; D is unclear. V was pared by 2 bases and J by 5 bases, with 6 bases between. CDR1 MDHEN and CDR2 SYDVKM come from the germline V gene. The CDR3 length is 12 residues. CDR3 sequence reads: CASSLRVTEAFF. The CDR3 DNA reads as TGTGCCAGCAGTTTAAGGGTTACTGAAGCTTTCTTT.

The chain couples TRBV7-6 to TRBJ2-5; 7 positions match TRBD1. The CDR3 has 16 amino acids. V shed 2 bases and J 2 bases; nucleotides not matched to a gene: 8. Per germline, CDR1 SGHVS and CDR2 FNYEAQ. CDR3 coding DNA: TGTGCCAGCAGCTTACCAAGGGGGCAAGGACAAGAGACCCAGTACTTC. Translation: CASSLPRGQGQETQYF.

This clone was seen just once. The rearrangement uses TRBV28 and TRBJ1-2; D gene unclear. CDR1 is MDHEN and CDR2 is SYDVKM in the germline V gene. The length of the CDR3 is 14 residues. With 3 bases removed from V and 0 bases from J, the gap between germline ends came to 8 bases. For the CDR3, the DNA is TGTGCCAGCAGTTTTCCCCCAGCTAACTATGGCTACACCTTC. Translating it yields CASSFPPANYGYTF.

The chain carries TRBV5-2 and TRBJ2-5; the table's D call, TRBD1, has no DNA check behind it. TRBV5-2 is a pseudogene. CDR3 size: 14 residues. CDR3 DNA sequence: TGTGCCAGCAGCCCGGACAGGGGGAGAGAGACCCAGTACTTC. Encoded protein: CASSPDRGRETQYF.

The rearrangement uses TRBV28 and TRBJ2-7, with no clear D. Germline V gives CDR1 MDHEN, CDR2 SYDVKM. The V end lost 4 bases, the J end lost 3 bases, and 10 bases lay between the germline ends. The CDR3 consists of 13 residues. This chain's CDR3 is CASSYPNSYEQYF. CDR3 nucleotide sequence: TGTGCCAGCAGTTACCCGAATAGCTACGAGCAGTACTTC. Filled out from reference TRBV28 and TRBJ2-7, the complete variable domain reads DVKVTQSSRYLVKRTGEKVFLECVQDMDHENMFWYRQDPGLGLRLIYFSYDVKMKEKGDIPEGYSVSREKKERFSLILESASTNQTSMYLCASSYPNSYEQYFGPGTRLTVT.

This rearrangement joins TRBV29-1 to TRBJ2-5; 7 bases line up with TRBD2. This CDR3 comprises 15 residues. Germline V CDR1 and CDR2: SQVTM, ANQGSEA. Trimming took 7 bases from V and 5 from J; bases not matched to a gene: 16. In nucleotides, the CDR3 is TGCAGCGCCTATGGGGGGGTGTGGGGCGATGAGACCCAGTACTTC. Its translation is CSAYGGVWGDETQYF.

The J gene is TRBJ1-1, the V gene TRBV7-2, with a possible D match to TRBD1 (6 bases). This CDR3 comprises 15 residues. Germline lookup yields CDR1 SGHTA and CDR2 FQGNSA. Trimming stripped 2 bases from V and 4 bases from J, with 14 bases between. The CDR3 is CASSLYPDRPTEAFF. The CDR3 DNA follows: TGTGCCAGCAGCTTATACCCGGACAGACCCACTGAAGCTTTCTTT.

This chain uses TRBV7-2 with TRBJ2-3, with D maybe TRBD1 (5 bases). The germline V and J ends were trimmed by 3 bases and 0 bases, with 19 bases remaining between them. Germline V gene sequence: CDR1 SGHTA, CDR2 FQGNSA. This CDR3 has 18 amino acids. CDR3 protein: CASSFAGFLTSSTDTQYF. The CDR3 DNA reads TGTGCCAGCAGCTTCGCAGGGTTCCTTACTTCTAGCACAGATACGCAGTATTTT.

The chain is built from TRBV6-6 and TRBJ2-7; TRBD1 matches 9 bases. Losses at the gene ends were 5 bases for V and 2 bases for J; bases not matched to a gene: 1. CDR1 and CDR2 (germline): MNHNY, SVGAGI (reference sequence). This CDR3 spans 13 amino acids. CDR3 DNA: TGTGCCAGCAGTCGGGACAGGGCCTACGAGCAGTACGTC. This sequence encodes CASSRDRAYEQYV.

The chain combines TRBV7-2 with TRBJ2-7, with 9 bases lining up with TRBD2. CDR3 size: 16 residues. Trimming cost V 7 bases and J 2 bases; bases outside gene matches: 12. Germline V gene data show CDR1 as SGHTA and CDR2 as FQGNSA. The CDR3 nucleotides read TGTGCCAGCACCCCAAAGGGGCGGGGGGGCCCCTACGAGCAGTACTTC. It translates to CASTPKGRGGPYEQYF. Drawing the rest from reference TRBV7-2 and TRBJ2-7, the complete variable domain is GAGVSQSPSNKVTEKGKDVELRCDPISGHTALYWYRQSLGQGLEFLIYFQGNSAPDKSGLPSDRFSAERTGGSVSTLTIQRTQQEDSAVYLCASTPKGRGGPYEQYFGPGTRLTVT.